Sequencing of this T cell receptor (beta chain) was carried out in a study of CD8+ T cells in alopecia areata. Study background: Administration of oral tofacitinib to treated patients was at 5 to 10 mg twice daily.

Alopecia areata patients provided lesional scalp punch biopsies and peripheral blood, both collected for the study. Isolation of CD4+ and CD8+ T cells from PBMCs was achieved by sorting. CDR3 length equals 15 residues. V dropped 1 base and J dropped 0; count of bases not matched to a gene: 2. Germline loops: CDR1 SGHTA, CDR2 FQGNSA. After isolation, RNA underwent reverse transcription to generate cDNA as the sequencing template. Only in-frame clones appear in the TCRdb table, and some are missing; sequencing was by immunoSEQ multiplex PCR. The table has 140,000 to 150,000 clones, under 60% seen once. The sample consisted of CD4+ T cells sorted from blood, taken at week 0. The chain recombines TRBV7-2 with TRBJ2-5, with 7 bases aligning to TRBD2. This receptor was identified in a human donor with alopecia areata. The CDR3 nucleotides are TGTGCCAGCAGCTTAGTGGGGGGGAACCAAGAGACCCAGTACTTC. Protein sequence: CASSLVGGNQETQYF.